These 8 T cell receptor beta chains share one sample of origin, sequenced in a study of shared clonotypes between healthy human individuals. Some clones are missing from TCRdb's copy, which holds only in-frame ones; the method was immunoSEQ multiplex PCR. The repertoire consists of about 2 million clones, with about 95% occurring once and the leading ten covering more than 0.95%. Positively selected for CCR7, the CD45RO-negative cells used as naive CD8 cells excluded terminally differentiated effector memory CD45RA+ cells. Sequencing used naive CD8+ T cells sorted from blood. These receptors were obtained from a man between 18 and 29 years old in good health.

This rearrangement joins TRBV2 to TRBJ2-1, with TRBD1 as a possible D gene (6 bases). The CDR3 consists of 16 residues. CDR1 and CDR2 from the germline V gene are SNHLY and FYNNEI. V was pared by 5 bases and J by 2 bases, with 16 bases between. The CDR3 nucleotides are TGTGCCAGCAGTCCAGCGACAGGCCCTGCCTACAATGAGCAGTTCTTC. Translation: CASSPATGPAYNEQFF.

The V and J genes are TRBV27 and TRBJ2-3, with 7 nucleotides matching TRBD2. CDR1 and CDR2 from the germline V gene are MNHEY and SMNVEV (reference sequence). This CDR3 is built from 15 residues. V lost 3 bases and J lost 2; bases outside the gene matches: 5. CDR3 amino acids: CASSLGLPYTDTQYF. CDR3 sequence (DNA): TGTGCCAGCAGTTTGGGACTACCCTACACAGATACGCAGTATTTT.

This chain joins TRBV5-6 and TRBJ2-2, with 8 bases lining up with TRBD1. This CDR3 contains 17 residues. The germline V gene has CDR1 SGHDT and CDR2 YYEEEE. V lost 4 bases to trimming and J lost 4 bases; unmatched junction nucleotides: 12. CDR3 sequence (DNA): TGTGCCAGCAGCCCTACGGACAGGGCGAAGTTCACCGGGGAGCTGTTTTTT. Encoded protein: CASSPTDRAKFTGELFF.

CDR3: CASSLKWPDPGYGYTF. The CDR3 DNA reads TGCGCCAGCAGCTTGAAGTGGCCAGATCCTGGCTATGGCTACACCTTC. V and J are TRBV5-1 and TRBJ1-2; D not certain. The V gene's germline CDR1 is SGHRS and CDR2 YFSETQ. Trimming left V 1 base short and J 4 bases short, with 17 bases between. The CDR3 runs to 16 residues.

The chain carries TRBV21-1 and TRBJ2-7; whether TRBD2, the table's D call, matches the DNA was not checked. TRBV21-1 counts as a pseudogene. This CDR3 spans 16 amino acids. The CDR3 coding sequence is TGTGCCAGCACCCAAGCGGGAGACGTAGAGGTAGGGGAGCAGTACTTC. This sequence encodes CASTQAGDVEVGEQYF.

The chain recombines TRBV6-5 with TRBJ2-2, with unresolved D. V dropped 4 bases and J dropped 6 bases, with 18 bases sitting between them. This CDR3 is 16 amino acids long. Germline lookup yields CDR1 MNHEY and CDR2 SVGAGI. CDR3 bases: TGTGCCAGCAGTTCCCCTTTAGGGAAGGGTTCCGGGGAGCTGTTTTTT. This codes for CASSSPLGKGSGELFF.

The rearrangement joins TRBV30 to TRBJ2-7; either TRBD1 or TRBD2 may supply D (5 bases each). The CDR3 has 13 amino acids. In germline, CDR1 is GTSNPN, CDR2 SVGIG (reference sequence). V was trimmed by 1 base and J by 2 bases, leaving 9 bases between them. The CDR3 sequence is CAWSGDGPYEQYF. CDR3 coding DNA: TGTGCCTGGAGTGGGGACGGACCCTACGAGCAGTACTTC.

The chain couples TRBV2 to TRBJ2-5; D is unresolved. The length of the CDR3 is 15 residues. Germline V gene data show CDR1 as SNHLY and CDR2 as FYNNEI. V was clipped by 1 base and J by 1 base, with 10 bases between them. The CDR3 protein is CASSEVVVLQETQYF. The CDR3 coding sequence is TGTGCCAGCAGTGAAGTCGTGGTCCTCCAAGAGACCCAGTACTTC. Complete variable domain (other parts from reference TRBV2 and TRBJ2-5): EPEVTQTPSHQVTQMGQEVILRCVPISNHLYFYWYRQILGQKVEFLVSFYNNEISEKSEIFDDQFSVERPDGSNFTLKIRSTKLEDSAMYFCASSEVVVLQETQYFGPGTRLLVL.